This T cell receptor beta chain was recorded in a study of T-cell memory formation after mild COVID-19. Study-wide background: Each donor largely had its own TCR clusters.

This CDR3 has 15 residues. Germline values: CDR1 LNHDA, CDR2 SQIVND (reference sequence). V was clipped by 3 bases and J by 7 bases; unmatched bases: 10. A single record per CDR3 protein comes from TCRdb applying MiXCR to the 5' RACE reads. The data contain about 400,000 distinct CDR3 sequences, roughly a quarter of them seen just once; the ten biggest clones take up approximately 14%. The gene calls are TRBV19 and TRBJ2-7; TRBD2 agrees at 9 bases. The specimen sequenced was PBMCs or a T cell subset sorted from them (not recorded which). The TCR sequence derives from an adult woman who had mild COVID-19 (a few samples of this study predate the infection). Cell type and time point are not known. The CDR3 coding sequence is TGTGCCAGTAGTATTGAGGCGGGAGGGCCGCGGGAGCAGTACTTC. It is translated as CASSIEAGGPREQYF.